This TCR beta chain is from a study of blood T cell repertoires in COVID-19. TCRdb's table, derived via immunoSEQ multiplex PCR, lists solely in-frame clones and lacks some. Altogether tens of thousands of clones are present, approximately 91% being singletons, with the ten largest covering roughly an eighth. The CDR3 is 15 residues long. V lost 0 bases and J lost 7, with 17 bases in between. Germline V CDR1 and CDR2: SGHNT, YYREEE (reference sequence). The sequencing sample was made of peripheral blood. This chain uses TRBV5-4 with TRBJ2-7, with D possibly being TRBD1 (5 bases). The sequence derives from a human donor in a cohort sampled during active COVID-19. As DNA, the CDR3 is TGTGCCAGCAGCTTGGCTCTGGGGCGCGCCGAAGAGCAGTACTTC. Its protein is CASSLALGRAEEQYF.